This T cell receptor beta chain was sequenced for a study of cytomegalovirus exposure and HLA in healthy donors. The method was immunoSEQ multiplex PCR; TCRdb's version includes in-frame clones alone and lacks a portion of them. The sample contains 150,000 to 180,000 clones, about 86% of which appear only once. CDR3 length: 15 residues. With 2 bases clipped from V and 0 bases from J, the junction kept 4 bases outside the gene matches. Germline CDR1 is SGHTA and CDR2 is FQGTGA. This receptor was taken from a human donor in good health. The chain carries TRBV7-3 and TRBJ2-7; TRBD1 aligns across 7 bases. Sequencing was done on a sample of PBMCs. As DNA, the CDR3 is TGTGCCAGCAGCTTACAGGGGGTCCCCTCCTACGAGCAGTACTTC. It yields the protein CASSLQGVPSYEQYF.